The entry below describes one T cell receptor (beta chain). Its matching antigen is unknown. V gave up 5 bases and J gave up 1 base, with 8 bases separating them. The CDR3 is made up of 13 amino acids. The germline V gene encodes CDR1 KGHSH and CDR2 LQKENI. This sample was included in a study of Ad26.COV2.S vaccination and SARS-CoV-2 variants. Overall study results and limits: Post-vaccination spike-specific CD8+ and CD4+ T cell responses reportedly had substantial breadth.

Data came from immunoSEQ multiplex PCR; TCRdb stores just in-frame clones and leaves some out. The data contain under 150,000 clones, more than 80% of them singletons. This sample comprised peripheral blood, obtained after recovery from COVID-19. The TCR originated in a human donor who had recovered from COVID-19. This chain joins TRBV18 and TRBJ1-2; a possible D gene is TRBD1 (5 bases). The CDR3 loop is CASSSDSNYGYTF. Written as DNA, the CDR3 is TGTGCCAGCTCATCCGACAGTAACTATGGCTACACCTTC.